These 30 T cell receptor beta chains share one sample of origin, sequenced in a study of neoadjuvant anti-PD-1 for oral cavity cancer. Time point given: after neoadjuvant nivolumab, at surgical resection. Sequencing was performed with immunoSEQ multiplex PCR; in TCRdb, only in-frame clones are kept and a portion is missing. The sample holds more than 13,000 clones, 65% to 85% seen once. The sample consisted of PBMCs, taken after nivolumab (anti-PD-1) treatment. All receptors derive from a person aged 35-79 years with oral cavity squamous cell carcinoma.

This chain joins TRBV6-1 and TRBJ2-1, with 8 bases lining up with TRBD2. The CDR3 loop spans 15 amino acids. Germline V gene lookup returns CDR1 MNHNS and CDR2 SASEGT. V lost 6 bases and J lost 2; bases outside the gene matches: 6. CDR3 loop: CASRPTSGTYNEQFF. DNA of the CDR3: TGTGCCAGCAGGCCCACTAGCGGTACCTACAATGAGCAGTTCTTC.

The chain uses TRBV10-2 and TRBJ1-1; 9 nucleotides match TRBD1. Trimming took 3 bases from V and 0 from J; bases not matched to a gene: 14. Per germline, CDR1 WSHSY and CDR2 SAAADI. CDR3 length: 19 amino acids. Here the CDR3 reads CASSEWFSPDRGLNTEAFF. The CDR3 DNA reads TGCGCCAGCAGTGAATGGTTCTCTCCGGACAGGGGATTGAACACTGAAGCTTTCTTT.

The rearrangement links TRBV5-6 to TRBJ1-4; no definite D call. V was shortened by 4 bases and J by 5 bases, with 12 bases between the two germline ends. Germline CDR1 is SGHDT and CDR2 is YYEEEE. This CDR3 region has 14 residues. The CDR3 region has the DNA TGTGCCAGCAGCCCTCGACTGGGGAATGAAAAACTGTTTTTT. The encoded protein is CASSPRLGNEKLFF.

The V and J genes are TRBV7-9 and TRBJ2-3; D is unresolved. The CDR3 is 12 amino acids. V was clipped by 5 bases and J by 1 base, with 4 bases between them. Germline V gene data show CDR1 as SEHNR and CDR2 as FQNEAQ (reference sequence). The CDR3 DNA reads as TGTGCCAGCAGCAGGGGCACAGATACGCAGTATTTT. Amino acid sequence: CASSRGTDTQYF.

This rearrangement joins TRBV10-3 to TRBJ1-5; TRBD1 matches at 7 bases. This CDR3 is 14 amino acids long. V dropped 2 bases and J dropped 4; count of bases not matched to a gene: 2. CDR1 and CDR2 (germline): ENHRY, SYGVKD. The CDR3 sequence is CAISELTGNQPQHF. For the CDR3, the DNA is TGTGCCATCAGTGAGCTGACAGGGAATCAGCCCCAGCATTTT.

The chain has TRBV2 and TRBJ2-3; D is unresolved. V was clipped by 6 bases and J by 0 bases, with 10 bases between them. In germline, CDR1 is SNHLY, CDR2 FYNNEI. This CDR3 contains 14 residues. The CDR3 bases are TGTGCCAGCAGCGGCTTCTCTAGCACAGATACGCAGTATTTT. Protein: CASSGFSSTDTQYF.

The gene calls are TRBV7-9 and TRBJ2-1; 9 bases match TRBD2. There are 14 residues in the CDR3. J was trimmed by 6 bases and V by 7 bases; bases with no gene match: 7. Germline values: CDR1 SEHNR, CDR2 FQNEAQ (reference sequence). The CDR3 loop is CASMRGGAGNEQFF. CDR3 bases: TGTGCCAGCATGCGCGGGGGGGCCGGCAATGAGCAGTTCTTC.

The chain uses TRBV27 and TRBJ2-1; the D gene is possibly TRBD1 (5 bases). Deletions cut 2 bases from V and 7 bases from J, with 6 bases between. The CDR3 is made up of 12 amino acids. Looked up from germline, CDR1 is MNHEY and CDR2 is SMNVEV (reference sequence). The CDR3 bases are TGTGCCAGCAGTTTACAGGGTAATGAGCAGTTCTTC. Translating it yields CASSLQGNEQFF.

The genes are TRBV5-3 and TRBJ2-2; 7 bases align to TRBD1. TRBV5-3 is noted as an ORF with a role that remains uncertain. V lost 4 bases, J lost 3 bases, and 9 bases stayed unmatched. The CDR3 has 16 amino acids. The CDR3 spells CARSPERGHHTGELFF. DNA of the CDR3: TGTGCCAGAAGCCCCGAGAGGGGGCATCACACCGGGGAGCTGTTTTTT.

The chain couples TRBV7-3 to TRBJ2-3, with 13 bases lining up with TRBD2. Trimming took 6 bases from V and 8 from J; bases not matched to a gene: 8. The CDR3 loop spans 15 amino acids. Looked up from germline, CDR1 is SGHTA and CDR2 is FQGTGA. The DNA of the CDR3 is TGTGCCAGCAGTCGGACTAGCGGGAGTCAGGTTACGCAGTATTTT. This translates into CASSRTSGSQVTQYF.

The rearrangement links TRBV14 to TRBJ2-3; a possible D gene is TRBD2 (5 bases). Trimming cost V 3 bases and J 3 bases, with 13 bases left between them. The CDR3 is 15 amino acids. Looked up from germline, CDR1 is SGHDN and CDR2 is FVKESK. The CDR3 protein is CASSHWPGMTDTQYF. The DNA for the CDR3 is TGTGCCAGCAGCCACTGGCCGGGGATGACAGATACGCAGTATTTT.

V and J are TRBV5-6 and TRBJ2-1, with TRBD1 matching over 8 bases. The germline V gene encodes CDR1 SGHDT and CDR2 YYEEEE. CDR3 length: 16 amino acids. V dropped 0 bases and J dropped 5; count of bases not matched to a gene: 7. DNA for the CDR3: TGTGCCAGCAGCTTGGTTTTCTGGACAGGGAACAATGAGCAGTTCTTC. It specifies CASSLVFWTGNNEQFF.

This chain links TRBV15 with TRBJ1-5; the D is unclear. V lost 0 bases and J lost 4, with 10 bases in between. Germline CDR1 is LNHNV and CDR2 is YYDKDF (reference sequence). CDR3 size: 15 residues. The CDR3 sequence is CATSRDTAINQPQHF. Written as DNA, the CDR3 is TGTGCCACCAGCAGAGATACAGCTATTAATCAGCCCCAGCATTTT.

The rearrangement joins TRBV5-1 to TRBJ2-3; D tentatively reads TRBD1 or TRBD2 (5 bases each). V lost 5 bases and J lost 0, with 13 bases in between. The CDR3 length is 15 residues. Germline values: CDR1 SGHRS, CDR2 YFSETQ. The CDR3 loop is CASRRGGQSTDTQYF. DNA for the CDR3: TGCGCCAGCAGGAGGGGTGGGCAGAGCACAGATACGCAGTATTTT.

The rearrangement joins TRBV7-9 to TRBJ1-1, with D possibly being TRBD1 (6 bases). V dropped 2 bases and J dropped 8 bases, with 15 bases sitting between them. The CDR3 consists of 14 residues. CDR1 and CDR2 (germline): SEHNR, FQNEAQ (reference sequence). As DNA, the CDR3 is TGTGCCAGCAGCTTATTGGGGACAACCACAGAAGCTTTCTTT. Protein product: CASSLLGTTTEAFF.

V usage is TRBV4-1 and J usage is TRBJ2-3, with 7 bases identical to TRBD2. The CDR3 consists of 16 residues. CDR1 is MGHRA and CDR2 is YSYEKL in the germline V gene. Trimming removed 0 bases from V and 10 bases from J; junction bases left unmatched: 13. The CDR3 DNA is TGCGCCAGCAGCCAAGAAGGGAGGGACGCCGTCTCGGCGCAGTATTTT. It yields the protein CASSQEGRDAVSAQYF.

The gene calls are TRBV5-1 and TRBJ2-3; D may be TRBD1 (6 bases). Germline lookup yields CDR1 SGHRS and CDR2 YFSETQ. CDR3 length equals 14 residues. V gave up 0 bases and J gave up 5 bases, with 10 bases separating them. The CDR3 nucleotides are TGCGCCAGCAGCTTGGCCGCAGGGGTAGATACGCAGTATTTT. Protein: CASSLAAGVDTQYF.

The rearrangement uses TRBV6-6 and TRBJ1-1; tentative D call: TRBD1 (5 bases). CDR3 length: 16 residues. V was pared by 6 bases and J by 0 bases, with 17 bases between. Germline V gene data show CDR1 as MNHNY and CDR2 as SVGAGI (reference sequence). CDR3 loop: CASSLQENPMNTEAFF. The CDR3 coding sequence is TGTGCCAGCAGCTTACAGGAGAACCCTATGAACACTGAAGCTTTCTTT.

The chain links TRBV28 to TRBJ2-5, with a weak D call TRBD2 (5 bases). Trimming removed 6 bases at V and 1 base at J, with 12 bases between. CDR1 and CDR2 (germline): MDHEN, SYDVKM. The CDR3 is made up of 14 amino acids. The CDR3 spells CASSPLVAQETQYF. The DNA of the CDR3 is TGTGCCAGCAGCCCACTAGTGGCCCAAGAGACCCAGTACTTC.

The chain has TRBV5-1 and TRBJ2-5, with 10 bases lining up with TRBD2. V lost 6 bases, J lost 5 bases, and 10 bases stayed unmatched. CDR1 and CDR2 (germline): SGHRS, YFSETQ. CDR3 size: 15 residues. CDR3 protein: CASKLAGVMDETQYF. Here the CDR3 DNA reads TGCGCCAGCAAGCTAGCGGGAGTAATGGATGAGACCCAGTACTTC.

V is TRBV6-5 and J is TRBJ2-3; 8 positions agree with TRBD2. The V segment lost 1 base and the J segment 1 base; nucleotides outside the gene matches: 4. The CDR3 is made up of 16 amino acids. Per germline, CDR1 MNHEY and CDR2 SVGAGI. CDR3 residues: CASSYFSGGGTDTQYF. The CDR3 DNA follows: TGTGCCAGCAGTTACTTCTCGGGAGGGGGCACAGATACGCAGTATTTT.

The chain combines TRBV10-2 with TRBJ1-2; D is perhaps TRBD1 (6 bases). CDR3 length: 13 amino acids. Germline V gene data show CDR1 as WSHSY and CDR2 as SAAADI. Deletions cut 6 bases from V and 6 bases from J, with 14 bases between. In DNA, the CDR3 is TGCGCCAGCAGCGCTGCTCAGGGGAATGGCTACACCTTC. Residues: CASSAAQGNGYTF.

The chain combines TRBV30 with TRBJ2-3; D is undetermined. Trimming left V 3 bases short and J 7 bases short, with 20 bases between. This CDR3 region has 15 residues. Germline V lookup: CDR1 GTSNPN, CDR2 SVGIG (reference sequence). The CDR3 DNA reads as TGTGCCTGGAGACAACGCGGTCGGCCCGCAAATACGCAGTATTTT. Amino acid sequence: CAWRQRGRPANTQYF.

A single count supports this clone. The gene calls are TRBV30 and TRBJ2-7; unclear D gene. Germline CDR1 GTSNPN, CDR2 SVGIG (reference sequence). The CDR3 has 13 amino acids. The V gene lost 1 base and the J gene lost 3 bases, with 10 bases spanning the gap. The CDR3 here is CAWSAPVGYEQYF. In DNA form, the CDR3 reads TGTGCCTGGAGTGCCCCCGTAGGCTACGAGCAGTACTTC.

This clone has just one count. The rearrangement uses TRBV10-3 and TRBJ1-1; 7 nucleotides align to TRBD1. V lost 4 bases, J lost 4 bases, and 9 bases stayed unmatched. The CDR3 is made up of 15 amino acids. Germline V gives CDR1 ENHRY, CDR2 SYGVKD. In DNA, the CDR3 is TGTGCCATCAGTGGGGGAGGGGGCAGGGTCACTGAAGCTTTCTTT. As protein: CAISGGGGRVTEAFF.

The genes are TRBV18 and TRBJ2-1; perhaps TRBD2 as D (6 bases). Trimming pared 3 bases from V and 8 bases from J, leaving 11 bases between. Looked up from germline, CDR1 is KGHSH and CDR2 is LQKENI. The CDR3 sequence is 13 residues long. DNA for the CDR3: TGTGCCAGCTCACCGGACTATCTGGATGAGCAGTTCTTC. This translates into CASSPDYLDEQFF.

The CDR3 protein is CASRGTAVTEAFF. As DNA, the CDR3 is TGTGCCAGCAGGGGGACAGCGGTCACTGAAGCTTTCTTT. This chain joins TRBV6-5 and TRBJ1-1, with 7 bases lining up with TRBD1. The CDR3 spans 13 residues. Losses at the gene ends were 6 bases for V and 4 bases for J; bases not matched to a gene: 5. CDR1 is MNHEY and CDR2 is SVGAGI in the germline V gene.

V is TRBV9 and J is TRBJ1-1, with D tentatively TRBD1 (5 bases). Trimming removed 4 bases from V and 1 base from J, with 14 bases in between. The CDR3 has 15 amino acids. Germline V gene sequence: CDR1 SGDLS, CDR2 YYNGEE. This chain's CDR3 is CASSPTVGANTEAFF. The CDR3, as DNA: TGTGCCAGCAGCCCGACGGTAGGGGCGAACACTGAAGCTTTCTTT.

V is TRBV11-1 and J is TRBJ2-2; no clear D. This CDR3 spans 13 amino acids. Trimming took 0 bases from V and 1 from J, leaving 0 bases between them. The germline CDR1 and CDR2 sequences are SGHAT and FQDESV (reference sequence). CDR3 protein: CASSLANTGELFF. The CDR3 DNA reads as TGTGCCAGCAGCTTAGCGAACACCGGGGAGCTGTTTTTT.

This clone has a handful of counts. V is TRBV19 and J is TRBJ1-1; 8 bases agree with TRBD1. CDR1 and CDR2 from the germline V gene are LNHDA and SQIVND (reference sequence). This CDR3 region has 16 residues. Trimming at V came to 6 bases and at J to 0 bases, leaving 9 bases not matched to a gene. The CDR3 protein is CASSTGTGKMNTEAFF. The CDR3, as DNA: TGTGCCAGTAGCACCGGGACAGGAAAAATGAACACTGAAGCTTTCTTT.